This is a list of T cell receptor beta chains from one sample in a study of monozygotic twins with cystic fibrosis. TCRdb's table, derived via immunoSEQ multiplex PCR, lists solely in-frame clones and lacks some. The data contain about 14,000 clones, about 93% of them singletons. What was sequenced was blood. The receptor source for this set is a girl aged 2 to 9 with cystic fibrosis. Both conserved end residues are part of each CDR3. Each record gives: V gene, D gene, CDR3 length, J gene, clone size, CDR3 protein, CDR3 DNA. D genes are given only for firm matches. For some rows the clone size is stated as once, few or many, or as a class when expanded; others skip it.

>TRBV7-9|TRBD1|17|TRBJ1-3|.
CASSLNLGQGAGNTIYF
TGTGCCAGCAGCTTAAATCTAGGGCAGGGGGCAGGAAACACCATATATTTT
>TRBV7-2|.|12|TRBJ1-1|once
CASSFRYTEAFF
TGTGCCAGCAGCTTTCGGTACACTGAAGCTTTCTTT
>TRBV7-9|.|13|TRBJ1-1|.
CASRTTSRAEAFF
TGTGCCAGCAGGACGACCTCGAGGGCTGAAGCTTTCTTT
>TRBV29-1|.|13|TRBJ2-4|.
CSVGTLAKNIQYF
TGCAGCGTTGGGACCTTAGCCAAAAACATTCAGTACTTC
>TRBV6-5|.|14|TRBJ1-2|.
CASSLFSGSTWGTF
TGTGCCAGCAGTTTATTTTCGGGGTCCACGTGGGGCACCTTC
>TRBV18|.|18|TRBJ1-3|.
CASSPSPGTARSGNTIYF
TGTGCCAGCTCACCCTCTCCCGGGACGGCAAGGTCTGGAAACACCATATATTTT
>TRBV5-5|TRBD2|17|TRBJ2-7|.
CASSRRDLAGVSYEQYF
TGTGCCAGCAGCCGCCGGGATCTAGCGGGAGTTTCCTACGAGCAGTACTTC
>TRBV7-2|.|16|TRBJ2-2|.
CASSLEGFVTLGELFF
TGTGCCAGCAGCTTAGAGGGTTTTGTGACCCTTGGGGAGCTGTTTTTT
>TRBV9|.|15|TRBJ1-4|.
CASSVVGATNEKLFF
TGTGCCAGCAGCGTAGTGGGGGCAACTAATGAAAAACTGTTTTTT
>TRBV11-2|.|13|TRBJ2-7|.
CASSAKLRYEQYF
TGTGCCAGCAGCGCCAAACTGAGATACGAGCAGTACTTC
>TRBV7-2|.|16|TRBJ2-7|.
CASSLWLRRLPYEQYF
TGTGCCAGCAGCTTATGGCTTCGCCGCCTCCCCTACGAGCAGTACTTC
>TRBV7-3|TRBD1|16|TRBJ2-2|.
CASRPPGQHSTGELFF
TGTGCCAGCAGGCCTCCGGGACAGCATTCCACCGGGGAGCTGTTTTTT
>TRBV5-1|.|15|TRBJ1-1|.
CASSLGMGTGTEAFF
TGCGCCAGCAGCTTGGGTATGGGAACGGGCACTGAAGCTTTCTTT
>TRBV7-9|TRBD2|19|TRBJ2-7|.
CASSLAKGASGSVSYEQYF
TGTGCCAGCAGCTTAGCGAAGGGGGCTAGCGGGAGTGTCTCCTACGAGCAGTACTTC
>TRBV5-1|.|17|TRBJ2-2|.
CASRRTGTQINTGELFF
TGCGCCAGCAGGCGTACCGGGACTCAGATTAACACCGGGGAGCTGTTTTTT
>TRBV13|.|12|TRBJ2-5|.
CASSSRPETQYF
TGTGCCAGCAGCTCGAGGCCGGAGACCCAGTACTTC
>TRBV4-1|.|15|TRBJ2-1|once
CASSPAATVRGEQFF
TGCGCCAGCAGCCCGGCGGCCACGGTTCGTGGTGAGCAGTTCTTC
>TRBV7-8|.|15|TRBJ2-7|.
CASSLEAGLSYEQYF
TGTGCCAGCAGCTTAGAGGCAGGCCTCTCCTACGAGCAGTACTTC
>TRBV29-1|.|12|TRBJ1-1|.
CSVASWNTEAFF
TGCAGCGTTGCCTCCTGGAACACTGAAGCTTTCTTT
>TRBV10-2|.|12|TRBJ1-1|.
CASSEWATEAFF
TGCGCCAGCAGTGAGTGGGCTACTGAAGCTTTCTTT
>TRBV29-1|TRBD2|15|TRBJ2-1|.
CSVEGWGGSYNEQFF
TGCAGCGTTGAGGGATGGGGGGGCTCCTACAATGAGCAGTTCTTC
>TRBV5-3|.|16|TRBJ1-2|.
CARSLAAPAPYYGYTF
TGTGCCAGAAGCTTGGCCGCCCCGGCCCCATACTATGGCTACACCTTC
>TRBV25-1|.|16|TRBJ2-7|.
CASSVAKGRLAYEQYF
TGTGCCAGCAGTGTCGCTAAGGGACGCCTAGCCTACGAGCAGTACTTC
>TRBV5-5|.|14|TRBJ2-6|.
CASSLSAGANVLTF
TGTGCCAGCAGCTTGAGTGCGGGGGCCAACGTCCTGACTTTC
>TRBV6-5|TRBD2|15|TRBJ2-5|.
CASSFDSSRGGTQYF
TGTGCCAGCAGTTTCGACTCTAGTCGGGGGGGGACCCAGTACTTC
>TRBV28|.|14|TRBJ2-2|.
CASSHGFLTGELFF
TGTGCCAGCAGTCACGGGTTCCTCACCGGGGAGCTGTTTTTT
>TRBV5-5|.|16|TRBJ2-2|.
CASSPVLGPLPGELFF
TGTGCCAGCAGCCCCGTCCTCGGCCCACTCCCAGGGGAGCTGTTTTTT
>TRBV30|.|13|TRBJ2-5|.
CAWRRRPQETQYF
TGTGCCTGGAGAAGGCGGCCACAAGAGACCCAGTACTTC
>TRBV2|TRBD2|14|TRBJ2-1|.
CASTGLAGYNEQFF
TGTGCCAGCACCGGACTAGCGGGCTACAATGAGCAGTTCTTC
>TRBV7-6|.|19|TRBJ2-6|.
CASSIADSRSFSGANVLTF
TGTGCCAGCAGCATAGCGGACAGTCGAAGCTTCTCTGGGGCCAACGTCCTGACTTTC
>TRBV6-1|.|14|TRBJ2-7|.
CASSGLQGYGEQYF
TGTGCCAGCAGTGGGCTACAGGGCTATGGCGAGCAGTACTTC
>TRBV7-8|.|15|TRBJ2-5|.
CASSWAVGVQETQYF
TGTGCCAGCAGCTGGGCTGTAGGAGTCCAAGAGACCCAGTACTTC
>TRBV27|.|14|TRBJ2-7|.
CASRAGSRSYEQYF
TGTGCCAGCAGGGCGGGTAGTCGGTCCTACGAGCAGTACTTC
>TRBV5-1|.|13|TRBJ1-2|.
CASSPDSSFGYTF
TGCGCCAGCAGCCCCGACAGTTCGTTCGGCTACACCTTC
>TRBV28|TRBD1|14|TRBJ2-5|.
CASSRSQGAETQYF
TGTGCCAGCTCCAGGTCGCAGGGGGCGGAGACCCAGTACTTC
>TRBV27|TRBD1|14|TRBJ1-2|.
CASSYRAGGEGYTF
TGTGCCAGCAGTTATCGAGCAGGGGGCGAGGGCTACACCTTC
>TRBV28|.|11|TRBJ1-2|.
CASSYRDGYTF
TGTGCCAGCAGTTACAGGGATGGCTACACCTTC
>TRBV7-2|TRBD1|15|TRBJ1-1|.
CASSVGQGRNTEAFF
TGTGCCAGCAGCGTAGGACAGGGAAGGAACACTGAAGCTTTCTTT